These T cell receptor beta chains were read from a single sample in a study of beta chain features in type 1 diabetes. The method was immunoSEQ multiplex PCR; TCRdb's version includes in-frame clones alone and lacks a portion of them. The profile shows 550,000 to 850,000 clones, 13% of them singletons. The sequencing sample was made of naive CD4+ T cells from blood. Receptors were obtained from a man between 18 and 29 years old with type 1 diabetes. Both conserved end residues are part of each CDR3. D genes are given only for firm matches. Not every row has a clone size; where given, it reads once, few, many or a size class.

j_call d_call clone_size v_call cdr3_nt cdr3_aa
TRBJ2-3 - few TRBV13 TGTGCCAGCAGCCCGGGGACCCTAAGTTTAACAGATACGCAGTATTTT CASSPGTLSLTDTQYF
TRBJ1-2 - few TRBV7-8 TGTGCCAGCAGCTTAGATGGAGCTACTAACTATGGCTACACCTTC CASSLDGATNYGYTF
TRBJ1-2 TRBD1 - TRBV11-1 TGTGCCAGCAGCCGCTACGGGACAGCCGATGAAGGCTATGGCTACACCTTC CASSRYGTADEGYGYTF
TRBJ1-5 - - TRBV4-1 TGCGCCAGCAGCCAAAAAGGGCTGGAGCCCCAGCATTTT CASSQKGLEPQHF
TRBJ2-3 - few TRBV5-4 TGTGCCAGCGGCCACACCACTAGCACAGATACGCAGTATTTT CASGHTTSTDTQYF
TRBJ2-1 TRBD2 few TRBV30 TGTGCCTGGAGAGCACTAGCGGGGGCGGGGAGTGAGCAGTTCTTC CAWRALAGAGSEQFF
TRBJ1-1 TRBD1 - TRBV7-2 TGTGCCAGCAGCTTAGGGAAGACAGGGTTGGGGAACACTGAAGCTTTCTTT CASSLGKTGLGNTEAFF
TRBJ1-2 TRBD1 - TRBV4-2 TGTGCCAGCAGCCAGACCCTGACAGGGAACTATGGCTACACCTTC CASSQTLTGNYGYTF
TRBJ1-6 - - TRBV28 TGTGCCAGCAGTTCGAATTCACCCCTCCACTTT CASSSNSPLHF
TRBJ1-3 - - TRBV30 TGTGCCTGGAGTGTAGGTTCTGGAAACACCATATATTTT CAWSVGSGNTIYF
TRBJ1-5 - - TRBV28 TGTGCCAGCAGTTTATTGTACAGAAATCAGCCCCAGCATTTT CASSLLYRNQPQHF
TRBJ2-3 - few TRBV7-7 TGTGCCAGCGGCCTAAACACCGCGGATACGCAGTATTTT CASGLNTADTQYF
TRBJ2-7 - - TRBV28 TGTGCCAGCAGTTTCGGGCAGGGTTACGAGCAGTACTTC CASSFGQGYEQYF
TRBJ2-1 TRBD2 few TRBV9 TGTGCCAGCAGCGTAACTGTGGGGACTAGATACCCGAACAATGAGCAGTTCTTC CASSVTVGTRYPNNEQFF